A selection of T cell receptor beta chains follows, all from one sample in a study of blood T cells in healthy people across ages. TCRdb processed the 5' RACE reads anew with MiXCR; each CDR3 protein has one entry. Counted here are about 800,000 distinct CDR3 sequences, roughly 25% occurring once; the ten biggest clones make up under 4.5%. The data were also submitted as part of a second study, on T cells of mothers and their children.

Sequenced sample: blood. These receptors were taken from a boy younger than 18 in good health. Each CDR3 is given with its conserved first and last residue. Each record gives: clone size, V gene, J gene, D gene, CDR3 DNA, CDR3 protein. D genes are given only for firm matches. Only some rows state a clone size, as once, few, many or a class for expanded clones.

abundance: few
v_gene: TRBV6-4
j_gene: TRBJ2-1
d_gene: .
CDR3nt: TGTGCCAGCGCCAGGAGCTCCTACAATGAGCAGTTCTTC
CDR3aa: CASARSSYNEQFF

abundance: .
v_gene: TRBV18
j_gene: TRBJ2-7
d_gene: .
CDR3nt: TGTGCCAGCTCACCCCAGGGGGGGTTGAGGGACGAGCAGTACTTC
CDR3aa: CASSPQGGLRDEQYF

abundance: .
v_gene: TRBV9
j_gene: TRBJ1-2
d_gene: .
CDR3nt: TGTGCCAGCAGCGTGGGAGGTTTCGATGGCTACACCTTC
CDR3aa: CASSVGGFDGYTF

abundance: few
v_gene: TRBV10-3
j_gene: TRBJ2-1
d_gene: TRBD2
CDR3nt: TGTGGCATTAGACTAGCTGGGGATGAGCAGTTCTTC
CDR3aa: CGIRLAGDEQFF

abundance: few
v_gene: TRBV6-6
j_gene: TRBJ1-2
d_gene: .
CDR3nt: TGTGCCAGCTCACCGTCCAGCTCCTATGGCTACACCTTC
CDR3aa: CASSPSSSYGYTF

abundance: .
v_gene: TRBV29-1
j_gene: TRBJ2-7
d_gene: TRBD1
CDR3nt: TGCAGCGTATTGACAGGGGAAGGCTACGAGCAGTACTTC
CDR3aa: CSVLTGEGYEQYF

abundance: .
v_gene: TRBV27
j_gene: TRBJ2-7
d_gene: .
CDR3nt: TGTGCCAGCAGTTTATCGGCAGGGGGGAGCTCCTACGAGCAGTACTTC
CDR3aa: CASSLSAGGSSYEQYF

abundance: .
v_gene: TRBV25-1
j_gene: TRBJ2-2
d_gene: TRBD2
CDR3nt: TGTGCCAGCAGTACGCAGGGAGGTGGCGGGAGAATAACCGGGGAGCTGTTTTTT
CDR3aa: CASSTQGGGGRITGELFF

abundance: few
v_gene: TRBV11-1
j_gene: TRBJ2-5
d_gene: .
CDR3nt: TGTGCCAGCAGCTCGGGACGTAGACAAGAGACCCAGTACTTC
CDR3aa: CASSSGRRQETQYF

abundance: few
v_gene: TRBV7-2
j_gene: TRBJ1-2
d_gene: TRBD1
CDR3nt: TGTGCCAGCAGCTTTCGGACAGGATGGTATGGCTACACCTTC
CDR3aa: CASSFRTGWYGYTF

abundance: .
v_gene: TRBV10-3
j_gene: TRBJ2-7
d_gene: .
CDR3nt: TGTGCCACCCACCCTCAGGGCAGGTCCTACGAGCAGTACTTC
CDR3aa: CATHPQGRSYEQYF

abundance: .
v_gene: TRBV5-1
j_gene: TRBJ2-3
d_gene: .
CDR3nt: TGCGCCAGCAGCTTGGAAGGGGGCGGGGTGGTGCAGTATTTT
CDR3aa: CASSLEGGGVVQYF

abundance: .
v_gene: TRBV12-3/TRBV12-4
j_gene: TRBJ1-5
d_gene: .
CDR3nt: TGTGCCAGCAGCCCTGATCCAGGGTACTATAGCAATCAGCCCCAGCATTTT
CDR3aa: CASSPDPGYYSNQPQHF

abundance: .
v_gene: TRBV7-9
j_gene: TRBJ2-7
d_gene: .
CDR3nt: TGTGCCAGCAGCTTAGGTTCAGGGTACGGAGCTTACGAGCAGTACTTC
CDR3aa: CASSLGSGYGAYEQYF

abundance: .
v_gene: TRBV6-1
j_gene: TRBJ1-2
d_gene: .
CDR3nt: TGTGCCAGCAGTGAAGAGGAAAGGATCAACTATGGCTACACCTTC
CDR3aa: CASSEEERINYGYTF

abundance: .
v_gene: TRBV12-3/TRBV12-4
j_gene: TRBJ2-3
d_gene: .
CDR3nt: TGTGCCAGCAGCGGGGGTGAATCTAGCACAGATGCGCAGTATTTT
CDR3aa: CASSGGESSTDAQYF

abundance: once
v_gene: TRBV18
j_gene: TRBJ2-5
d_gene: .
CDR3nt: TGTGCCAGCTCACCAGCGGGGACCCAGTACTTC
CDR3aa: CASSPAGTQYF

abundance: .
v_gene: TRBV29-1
j_gene: TRBJ2-7
d_gene: TRBD2
CDR3nt: TGCAGCGTTGAAAATACTAGCGGATCCTACGAGCAGTACTTC
CDR3aa: CSVENTSGSYEQYF